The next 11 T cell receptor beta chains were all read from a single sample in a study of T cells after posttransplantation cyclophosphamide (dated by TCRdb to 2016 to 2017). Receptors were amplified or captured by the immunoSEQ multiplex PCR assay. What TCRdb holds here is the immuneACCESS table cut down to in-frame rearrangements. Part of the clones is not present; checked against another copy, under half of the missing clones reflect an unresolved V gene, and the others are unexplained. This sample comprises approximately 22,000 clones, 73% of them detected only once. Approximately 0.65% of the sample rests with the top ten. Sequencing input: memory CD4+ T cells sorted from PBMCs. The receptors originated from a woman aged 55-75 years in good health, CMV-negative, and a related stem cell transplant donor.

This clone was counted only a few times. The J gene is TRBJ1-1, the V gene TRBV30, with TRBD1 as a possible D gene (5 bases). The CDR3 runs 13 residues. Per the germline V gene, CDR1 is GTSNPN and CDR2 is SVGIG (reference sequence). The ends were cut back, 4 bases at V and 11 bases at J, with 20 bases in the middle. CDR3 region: CAWIKGGARVAFF. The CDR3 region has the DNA TGTGCCTGGATAAAAGGAGGGGCGAGAGTGGCTTTCTTT.

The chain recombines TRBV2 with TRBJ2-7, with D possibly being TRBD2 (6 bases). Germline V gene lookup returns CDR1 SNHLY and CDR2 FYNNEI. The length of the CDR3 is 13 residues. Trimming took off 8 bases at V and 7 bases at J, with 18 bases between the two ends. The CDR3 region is CASRWGAGREQYF. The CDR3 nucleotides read TGTGCCAGCCGTTGGGGAGCGGGTAGGGAGCAGTACTTC.

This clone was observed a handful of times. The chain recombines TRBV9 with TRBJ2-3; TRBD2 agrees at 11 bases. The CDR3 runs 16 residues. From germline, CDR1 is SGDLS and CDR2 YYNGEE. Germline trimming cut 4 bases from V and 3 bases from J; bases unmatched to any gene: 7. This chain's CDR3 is CASSPATSGITDTQYF. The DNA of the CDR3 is TGTGCCAGCAGCCCGGCGACTAGCGGGATAACAGATACGCAGTATTTT.

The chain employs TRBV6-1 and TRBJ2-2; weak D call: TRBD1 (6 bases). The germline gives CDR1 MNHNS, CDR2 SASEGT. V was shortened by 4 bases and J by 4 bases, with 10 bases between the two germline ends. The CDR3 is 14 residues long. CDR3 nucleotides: TGTGCCAGCAGTGGCGACAGGACCACCGGGGAGCTGTTTTTT. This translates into CASSGDRTTGELFF.

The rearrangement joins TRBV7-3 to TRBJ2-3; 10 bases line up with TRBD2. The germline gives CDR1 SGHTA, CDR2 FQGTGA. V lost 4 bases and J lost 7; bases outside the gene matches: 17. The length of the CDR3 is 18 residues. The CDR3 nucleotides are TGTGCCAGCAGCTCCCTCACTTTAAGCGGGAGGGGGGTGAATACGCAGTATTTT. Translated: CASSSLTLSGRGVNTQYF.

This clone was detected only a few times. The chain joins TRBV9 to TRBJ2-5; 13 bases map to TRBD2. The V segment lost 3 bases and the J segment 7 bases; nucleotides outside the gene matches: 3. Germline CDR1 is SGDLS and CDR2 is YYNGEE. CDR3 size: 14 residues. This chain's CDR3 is CASSAGLAGTTQYF. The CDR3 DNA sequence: TGTGCCAGCAGCGCGGGACTAGCGGGAACGACCCAGTACTTC.

CDR3 sequence reads: CASSPGPQGNYGYTF. In nucleotides, the CDR3 is TGTGCCAGCTCACCGGGTCCCCAGGGAAACTATGGCTACACCTTC. The chain recombines TRBV18 with TRBJ1-2; tentative D call: TRBD1 (5 bases). V was pared by 3 bases and J by 2 bases, with 13 bases between. Germline assignment: CDR1 KGHSH and CDR2 LQKENI. The CDR3 runs to 15 residues.

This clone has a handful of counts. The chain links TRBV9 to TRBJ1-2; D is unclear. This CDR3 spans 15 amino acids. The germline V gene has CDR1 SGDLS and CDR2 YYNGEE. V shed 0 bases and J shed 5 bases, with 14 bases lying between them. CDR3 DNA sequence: TGTGCCAGCAGCGTAGACCCCACAGTTAAATATGGCTACACCTTC. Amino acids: CASSVDPTVKYGYTF.

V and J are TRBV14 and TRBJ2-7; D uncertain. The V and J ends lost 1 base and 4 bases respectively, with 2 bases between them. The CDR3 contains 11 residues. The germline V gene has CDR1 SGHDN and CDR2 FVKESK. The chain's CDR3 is CASSQAYEQYF. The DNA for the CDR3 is TGTGCCAGCAGCCAAGCGTACGAGCAGTACTTC.

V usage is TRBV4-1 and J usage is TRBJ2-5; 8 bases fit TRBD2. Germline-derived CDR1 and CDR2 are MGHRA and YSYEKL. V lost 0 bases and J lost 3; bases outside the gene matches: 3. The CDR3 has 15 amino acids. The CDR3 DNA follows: TGCGCCAGCAGCCAAGACCCGGGAGGGAAAGAGACCCAGTACTTC. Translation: CASSQDPGGKETQYF.

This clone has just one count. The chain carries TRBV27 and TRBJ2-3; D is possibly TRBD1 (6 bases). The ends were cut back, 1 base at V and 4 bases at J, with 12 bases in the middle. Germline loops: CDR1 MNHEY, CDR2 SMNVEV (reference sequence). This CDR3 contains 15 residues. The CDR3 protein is CASSLFGQSSDTQYF. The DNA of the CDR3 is TGTGCCAGCAGTTTATTCGGACAGAGTTCAGATACGCAGTATTTT.